A single sample gave rise to the 7 T cell receptor beta chains below, sequenced in a study of PD-1 blockade in classical Hodgkin lymphoma. Profiling relied on immunoSEQ multiplex PCR, and the TCRdb table lists in-frame clones only, not all of them. Of 55,000 to 80,000 clones listed, about 87% are singletons. No patient escaped relapse after autologous stem cell transplantation, and brentuximab vedotin exposure varied. Here the sequenced sample was peripheral blood mononuclear cells (PBMCs), taken at baseline. These receptors originate from a human donor with classical Hodgkin lymphoma.

This chain uses TRBV7-2 with TRBJ2-2, with TRBD1 as a possible D gene (7 bases). The CDR3 runs 15 residues. Germline values: CDR1 SGHTA, CDR2 FQGNSA. Between the trimmed V and J ends, which lost 2 bases and 2 bases, there was a span of 9 bases. The CDR3 nucleotides read TGTGCCAGCAGCTTACAGGGGGGAAACACCGGGGAGCTGTTTTTT. Protein: CASSLQGGNTGELFF.

The V and J genes are TRBV29-1 and TRBJ1-2; TRBD1 is a possible D gene (5 bases). Trimming removed 3 bases at V and 8 bases at J, with 13 bases between. CDR3 length: 12 residues. The germline gives CDR1 SQVTM, CDR2 ANQGSEA. CDR3 sequence (DNA): TGCAGCGTTGATAAGGGGCGGGGCGGCTACACCTTC. It is translated as CSVDKGRGGYTF.

The chain recombines TRBV19 with TRBJ2-7, with D perhaps matching TRBD1 (5 bases). CDR1 LNHDA and CDR2 SQIVND come from the germline V gene (reference sequence). This CDR3 has 13 amino acids. The V and J ends lost 5 bases and 6 bases respectively, with 14 bases between them. CDR3 sequence reads: CASSGQGISEQYF. The CDR3 region has the DNA TGTGCCAGTAGTGGGCAGGGAATATCCGAGCAGTACTTC.

This chain links TRBV4-1 with TRBJ1-3; D ambiguous. The germline CDR1 and CDR2 sequences are MGHRA and YSYEKL. Trimming cost V 1 base and J 8 bases, with 12 bases left between them. The CDR3 runs to 14 residues. Written as DNA, the CDR3 is TGCGCCAGCAGCCAAGCACCGGCACTATACACCATATATTTT. Amino acid sequence: CASSQAPALYTIYF.

As concerns this clone: Distinct nucleotide sequences in the sample also encode this CDR3. The rearrangement uses TRBV7-2 and TRBJ1-1; D gene uncertain. Germline V gives CDR1 SGHTA, CDR2 FQGNSA. The CDR3 is 13 residues long. The V gene lost 1 base and the J gene lost 3 bases, with 6 bases spanning the gap. The CDR3: CASSLGVYTEAFF. Written as DNA, the CDR3 is TGTGCCAGCAGCTTAGGGGTCTACACTGAAGCTTTCTTT.

This chain uses TRBV9 with TRBJ1-4; D is unresolved. This CDR3 comprises 14 residues. CDR1 SGDLS and CDR2 YYNGEE come from the germline V gene. Trimming removed 0 bases at V and 4 bases at J, with 7 bases between. As DNA, the CDR3 is TGTGCCAGCAGCGTAGGGGCAAATAATGAAAAACTGTTTTTT. It is translated as CASSVGANNEKLFF.

This clone was recorded once. This sequence joins TRBV5-6 and TRBJ1-4; D unclear. The CDR3 contains 13 residues. Trimming cost V 0 bases and J 3 bases, with 3 bases left between them. Germline CDR1 reads SGHDT; CDR2 reads YYEEEE. CDR3 amino acids: CASSLAANEKLFF. CDR3 nucleotide sequence: TGTGCCAGCAGCTTGGCGGCTAATGAAAAACTGTTTTTT.